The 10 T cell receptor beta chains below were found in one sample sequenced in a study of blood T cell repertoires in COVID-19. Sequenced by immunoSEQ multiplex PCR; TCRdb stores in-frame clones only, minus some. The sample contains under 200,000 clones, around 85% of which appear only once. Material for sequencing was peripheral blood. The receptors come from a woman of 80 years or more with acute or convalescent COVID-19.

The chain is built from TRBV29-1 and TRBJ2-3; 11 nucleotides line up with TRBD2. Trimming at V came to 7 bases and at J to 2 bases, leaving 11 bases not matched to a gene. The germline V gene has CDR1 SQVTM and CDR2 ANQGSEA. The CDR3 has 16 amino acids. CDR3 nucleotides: TGCAGCGCCGACGGGGGACTAGCGGAAATCACAGATACGCAGTATTTT. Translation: CSADGGLAEITDTQYF.

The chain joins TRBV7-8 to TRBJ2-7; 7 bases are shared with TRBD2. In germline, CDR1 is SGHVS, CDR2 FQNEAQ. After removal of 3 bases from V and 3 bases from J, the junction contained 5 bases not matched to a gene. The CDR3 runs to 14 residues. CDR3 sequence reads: CASSLSGGGYEQYF. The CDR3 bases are TGTGCCAGCAGCTTGAGCGGCGGGGGCTACGAGCAGTACTTC.

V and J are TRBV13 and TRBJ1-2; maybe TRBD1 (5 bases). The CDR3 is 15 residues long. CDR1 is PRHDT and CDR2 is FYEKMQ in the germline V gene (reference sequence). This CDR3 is CATGQGGDQNYGYTF. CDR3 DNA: TGTGCTACCGGGCAGGGAGGGGACCAAAACTATGGCTACACCTTC.

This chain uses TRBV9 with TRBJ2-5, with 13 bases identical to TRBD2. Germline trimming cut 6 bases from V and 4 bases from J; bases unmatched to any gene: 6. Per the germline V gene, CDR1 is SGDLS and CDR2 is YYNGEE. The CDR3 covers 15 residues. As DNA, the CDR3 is TGTGCCAGCAACTCGCGACTAGCGGGAGGAGAGACCCAGTACTTC. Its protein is CASNSRLAGGETQYF.

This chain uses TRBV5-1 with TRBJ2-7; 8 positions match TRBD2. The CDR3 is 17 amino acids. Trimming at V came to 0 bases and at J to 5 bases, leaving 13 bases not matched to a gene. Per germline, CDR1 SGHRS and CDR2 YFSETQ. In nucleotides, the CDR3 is TGCGCCAGCAGCTTGGCCGGGGGTAGCGGGGTAGGGGACGAGCAGTACTTC. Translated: CASSLAGGSGVGDEQYF.

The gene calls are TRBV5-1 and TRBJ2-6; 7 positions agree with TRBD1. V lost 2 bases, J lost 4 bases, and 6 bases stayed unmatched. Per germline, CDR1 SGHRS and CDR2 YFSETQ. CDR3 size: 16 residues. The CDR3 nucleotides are TGCGCCAGCAGCTTTTCCGGGACAGCAGGGGCCAACGTCCTGACTTTC. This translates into CASSFSGTAGANVLTF.

CDR3 nucleotides: TGTGCCAGCATGGAACAGGGAGGCAATCAGCCCCAGCATTTT. This sequence encodes CASMEQGGNQPQHF. V is TRBV7-2 and J is TRBJ1-5; D might be TRBD1 (6 bases). The CDR3 runs 14 residues. The V and J ends lost 7 bases and 2 bases respectively, with 12 bases between them. The germline V gene has CDR1 SGHTA and CDR2 FQGNSA.

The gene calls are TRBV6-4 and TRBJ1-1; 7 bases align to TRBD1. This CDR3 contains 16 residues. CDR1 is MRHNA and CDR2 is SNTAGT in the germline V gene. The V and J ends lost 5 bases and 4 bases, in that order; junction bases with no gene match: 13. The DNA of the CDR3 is TGTGCCAGCAGTCCTTCATATGCGACAGGGAGCACTGAAGCTTTCTTT. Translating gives CASSPSYATGSTEAFF.

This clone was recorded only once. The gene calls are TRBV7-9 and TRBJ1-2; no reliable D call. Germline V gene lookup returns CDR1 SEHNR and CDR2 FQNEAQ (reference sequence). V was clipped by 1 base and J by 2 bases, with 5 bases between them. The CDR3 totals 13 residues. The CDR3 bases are TGTGCCAGCAGCTTAGAACAGAACTATGGCTACACCTTC. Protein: CASSLEQNYGYTF.

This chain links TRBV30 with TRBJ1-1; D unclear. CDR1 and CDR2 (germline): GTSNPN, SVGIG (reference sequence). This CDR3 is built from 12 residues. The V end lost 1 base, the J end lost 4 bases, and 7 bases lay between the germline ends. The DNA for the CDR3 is TGTGCCTGGAGTGGGGCCCGCACTGAAGCTTTCTTT. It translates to CAWSGARTEAFF. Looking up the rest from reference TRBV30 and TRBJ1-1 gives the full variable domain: SQTIHQWPATLVQPVGSPLSLECTVEGTSNPNLYWYRQAAGRGLQLLFYSVGIGQISSEVPQNLSASRPQDRQFILSSKKLLLSDSGFYLCAWSGARTEAFFGQGTRLTVV.